This T cell receptor (beta chain) comes out of a study of blood T cell repertoires in COVID-19. V gave up 4 bases and J gave up 3 bases, with 7 bases separating them. The CDR3 runs to 13 residues. Germline lookup yields CDR1 LGHNA and CDR2 YNFKEQ. Data came from immunoSEQ multiplex PCR; TCRdb stores just in-frame clones and leaves some out. Among 200,000 or so clones listed, 82% were seen once. Material: peripheral blood. This TCR was sampled from a human donor with acute or convalescent COVID-19. The donor label of this sample is uncertain. This chain joins TRBV4-2 and TRBJ1-5; D is possibly TRBD1 (5 bases). The CDR3 loop is CASSPDINQPQHF. In DNA form, the CDR3 reads TGTGCCAGCAGCCCGGACATCAATCAGCCCCAGCATTTT.